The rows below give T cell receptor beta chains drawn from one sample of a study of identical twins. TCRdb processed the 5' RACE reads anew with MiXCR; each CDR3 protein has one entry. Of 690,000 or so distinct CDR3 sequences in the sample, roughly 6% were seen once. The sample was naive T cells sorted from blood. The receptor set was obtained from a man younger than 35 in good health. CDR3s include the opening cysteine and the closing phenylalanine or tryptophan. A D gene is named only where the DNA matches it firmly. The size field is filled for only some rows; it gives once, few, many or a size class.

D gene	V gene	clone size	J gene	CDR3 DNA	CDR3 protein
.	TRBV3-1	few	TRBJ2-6	TGTGCCAGCAGCCAAGCATGGTCTGGGGCCAACGTCCTGACTTTC	CASSQAWSGANVLTF
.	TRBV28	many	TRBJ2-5	TGTGCCAGCAGTTCCCAGGGAGAGGGGACCCAGTACTTC	CASSSQGEGTQYF
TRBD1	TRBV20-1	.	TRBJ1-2	TGCAGTGCCGCGGGACAGGGAGCCTACACCTTC	CSAAGQGAYTF
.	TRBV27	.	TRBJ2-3	TGTGCCAGCAGTTTCTGGGTCGCGGGCCAAGGGGGCACAGATACGCAGTATTTT	CASSFWVAGQGGTDTQYF
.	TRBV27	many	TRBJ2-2	TGTGCCAGTGTGACTTCTTTTGGGACCGGGGAGCTGTTTTTT	CASVTSFGTGELFF
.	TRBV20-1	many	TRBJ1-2	TGCAGTGCTAGAGAAACTAACGAGCCCATGGCCTATGGCTACACCTTC	CSARETNEPMAYGYTF
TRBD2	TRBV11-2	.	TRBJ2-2	TGTGCCAGCAGCTTAGATTTGGCTAGCGGGGGGTCCGGGGAGCTGTTTTTT	CASSLDLASGGSGELFF
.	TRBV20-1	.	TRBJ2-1	TGCAGTGCTAGTTTACTCCCCGGCAATGAGCAGTTCTTC	CSASLLPGNEQFF
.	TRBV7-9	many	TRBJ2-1	TGTGCCAGCAGCCGACTACGCAATGAGCAGTTCTTC	CASSRLRNEQFF
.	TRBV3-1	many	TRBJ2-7	TGTGCCAGCAGCCGAGGTCCCGAGCAGTACTTC	CASSRGPEQYF
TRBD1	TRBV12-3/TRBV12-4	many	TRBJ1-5	TGTGCCAGCAGTCCTGGGACAGGGACTGGTGAGAGCAATCAGCCCCAGCATTTT	CASSPGTGTGESNQPQHF
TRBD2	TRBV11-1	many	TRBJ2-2	TGTGCCAGCAGCTTCGTTCCGGGACTAGGGGTGGAGGGGGAGCTGTTTTTT	CASSFVPGLGVEGELFF
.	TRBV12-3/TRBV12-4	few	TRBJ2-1	TGTGCCAGCATTTCCCGGCTCGGGGGTGGTGGGGAGCAGTTCTTC	CASISRLGGGGEQFF
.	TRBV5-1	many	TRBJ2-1	TGCGCCAGCAGCTTGGATCAGGGTGTTAATGAGCAGTTCTTC	CASSLDQGVNEQFF
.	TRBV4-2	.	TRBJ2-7	TGTGCCAGCAGCCAGGAATTGGAGGGGATGGGAAGATACGAGCAGTACTTC	CASSQELEGMGRYEQYF
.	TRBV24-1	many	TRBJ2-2	TGTGCCACGAATGACGCGGTGAACACCGGGGAGCTGTTTTTT	CATNDAVNTGELFF
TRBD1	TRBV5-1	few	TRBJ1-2	TGCGCCAGCAGCTTTGGAGGGGGCGAAGCCCGATATGGCTACACCTTC	CASSFGGGEARYGYTF
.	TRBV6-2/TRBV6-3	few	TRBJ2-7	TGTGCCAGCAGCTACGCCAGAATCTACGAGCAGTACTTC	CASSYARIYEQYF
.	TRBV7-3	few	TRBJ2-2	TGTGCCAGCAGCTTAACGGATATTGGCGGGGAGCTGTTTTTT	CASSLTDIGGELFF
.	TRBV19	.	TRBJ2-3	TGTGCCAGTAGTATCCTGACGGGCACAGATACGCAGTATTTT	CASSILTGTDTQYF
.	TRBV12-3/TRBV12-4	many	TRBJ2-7	TGTGCCAGCAGTTTCCTAGAGGCCTCCTACGAGCAGTACTTC	CASSFLEASYEQYF
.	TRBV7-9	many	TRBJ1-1	TGTGCCAGCAGCCGACACGGGGCAGGGGTTGAAGCTTTCTTT	CASSRHGAGVEAFF
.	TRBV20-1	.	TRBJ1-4	TGCAGTACCGAACTTGGGGCGACTAATGAAAAACTGTTTTTT	CSTELGATNEKLFF
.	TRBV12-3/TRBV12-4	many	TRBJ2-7	TGTGCCAGCAGTCTTCGGGGAGTCAACGAGCAGTACTTC	CASSLRGVNEQYF
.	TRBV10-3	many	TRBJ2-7	TGTGCCATCGGGAGCTACGAGCAGTACTTC	CAIGSYEQYF
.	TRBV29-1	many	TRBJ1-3	TGCAGCGTGGCGACTTCAGGGGCTGGAAACACCATATATTTT	CSVATSGAGNTIYF
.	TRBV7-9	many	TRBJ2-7	TGTGCCAGCAGCTTAGAGGGGATCCACGAGCAGTACTTC	CASSLEGIHEQYF
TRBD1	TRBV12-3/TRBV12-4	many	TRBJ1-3	TGTGCCAGCAGAGGGACAGGGCGAGGAAACACCATATATTTT	CASRGTGRGNTIYF
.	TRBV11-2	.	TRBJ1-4	TGTGCCAGCAGCTTAGGGATGGGTAATGAAAAACTGTTTTTT	CASSLGMGNEKLFF
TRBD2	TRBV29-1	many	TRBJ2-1	TGCAGCATATTTTCCCCACTAGCGGGAGGATCCAATGAGCAGTTCTTC	CSIFSPLAGGSNEQFF
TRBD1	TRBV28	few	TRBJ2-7	TGTGCCAGCAGCGGATCGGGACAGGGGTATCTCGAGCAGTACTTC	CASSGSGQGYLEQYF
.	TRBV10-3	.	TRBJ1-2	TGTGCCACCGTCAGCGACGGGTATGGCTACACCTTC	CATVSDGYGYTF
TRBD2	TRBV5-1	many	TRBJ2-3	TGCGCCAGCAACAGACTAGCCGTGGACGCAGATACGCAGTATTTT	CASNRLAVDADTQYF
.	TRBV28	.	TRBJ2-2	TGTGCCAGCAGTTTCGGGAGTAGCACCGGGGAGCTGTTTTTT	CASSFGSSTGELFF
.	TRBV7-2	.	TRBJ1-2	TGTGCCAGCAGCTTAGCGATCGGGACAAACTATGGCTACACCTTC	CASSLAIGTNYGYTF
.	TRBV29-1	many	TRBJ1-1	TGCAGCGTTGCCAAATGGGCTGAAGCTTTCTTT	CSVAKWAEAFF
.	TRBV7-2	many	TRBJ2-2	TGTGCCAGCAGCTTATTCGAACGGACCGGGGAGCTGTTTTTT	CASSLFERTGELFF
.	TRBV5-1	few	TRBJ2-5	TGCGCCAGCACCCTACGGTTTCTCCAAGAGACCCAGTACTTC	CASTLRFLQETQYF
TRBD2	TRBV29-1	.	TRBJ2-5	TGCAGCGTAAGCGGGAGCGGAGGGGAGACCCAGTACTTC	CSVSGSGGETQYF
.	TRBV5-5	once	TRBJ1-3	TGTGCCAGCAGCTTGGGGCAGACCTCTGGAAACCCCATATATTTT	CASSLGQTSGNPIYF
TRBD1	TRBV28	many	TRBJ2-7	TGTGCCAGCAGTCAACCGGGACAGGGTTACGAGCAGTACTTC	CASSQPGQGYEQYF
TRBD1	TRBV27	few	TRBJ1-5	TGTGCCACAGGCGGGACAGGGGCCCAGCCCCAGCATTTT	CATGGTGAQPQHF
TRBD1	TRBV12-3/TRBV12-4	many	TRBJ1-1	TGTGCCAGCAGTACAACAGGGGGCTCTGAAGCTTTCTTT	CASSTTGGSEAFF
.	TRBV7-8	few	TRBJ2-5	TGTGCCAGCAGCTCCCACAGGGCACGAGCCCAAGAGACCCAGTACTTC	CASSSHRARAQETQYF
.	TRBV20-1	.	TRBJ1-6	TGCAGTGCTAGAGATCAGCAGGGCGCCAATTCACCCCTCCACTTT	CSARDQQGANSPLHF
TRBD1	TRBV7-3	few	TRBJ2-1	TGTGCCAGCAGCTCAGGGGGAGTAGCGTTCCACAATGAGCAGTTCTTC	CASSSGGVAFHNEQFF
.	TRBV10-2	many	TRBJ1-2	TGCGCCAGCAGCGAAGCTAACTATGGCTACACCTTC	CASSEANYGYTF
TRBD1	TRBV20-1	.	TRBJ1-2	TGCAGTGCTCGATCACAGGGGGTCTACTATGGCTACACCTTC	CSARSQGVYYGYTF
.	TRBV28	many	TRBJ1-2	TGTGCCAGCAGTTTGGGGGGCAGGGTTCCCTTAGACTATGGCTACACCTTC	CASSLGGRVPLDYGYTF
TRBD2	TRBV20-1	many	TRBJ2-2	TGCAGTGCTAGAGAGGGGGGGACTGTGAACACCGGGGAGCTGTTTTTT	CSAREGGTVNTGELFF
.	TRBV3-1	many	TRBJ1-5	TGTGCCAGCAGCCAAGATCGTCGTCAGCCCCAGCATTTT	CASSQDRRQPQHF
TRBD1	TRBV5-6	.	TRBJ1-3	TGTGCCAGCAGCTCTCGGACAGGGTTGATTTCTGGAAACACCATATATTTT	CASSSRTGLISGNTIYF
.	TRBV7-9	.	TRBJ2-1	TGTGCCAGCAGCCGGCCCGGGGTCGATGAGCAGTTCTTC	CASSRPGVDEQFF